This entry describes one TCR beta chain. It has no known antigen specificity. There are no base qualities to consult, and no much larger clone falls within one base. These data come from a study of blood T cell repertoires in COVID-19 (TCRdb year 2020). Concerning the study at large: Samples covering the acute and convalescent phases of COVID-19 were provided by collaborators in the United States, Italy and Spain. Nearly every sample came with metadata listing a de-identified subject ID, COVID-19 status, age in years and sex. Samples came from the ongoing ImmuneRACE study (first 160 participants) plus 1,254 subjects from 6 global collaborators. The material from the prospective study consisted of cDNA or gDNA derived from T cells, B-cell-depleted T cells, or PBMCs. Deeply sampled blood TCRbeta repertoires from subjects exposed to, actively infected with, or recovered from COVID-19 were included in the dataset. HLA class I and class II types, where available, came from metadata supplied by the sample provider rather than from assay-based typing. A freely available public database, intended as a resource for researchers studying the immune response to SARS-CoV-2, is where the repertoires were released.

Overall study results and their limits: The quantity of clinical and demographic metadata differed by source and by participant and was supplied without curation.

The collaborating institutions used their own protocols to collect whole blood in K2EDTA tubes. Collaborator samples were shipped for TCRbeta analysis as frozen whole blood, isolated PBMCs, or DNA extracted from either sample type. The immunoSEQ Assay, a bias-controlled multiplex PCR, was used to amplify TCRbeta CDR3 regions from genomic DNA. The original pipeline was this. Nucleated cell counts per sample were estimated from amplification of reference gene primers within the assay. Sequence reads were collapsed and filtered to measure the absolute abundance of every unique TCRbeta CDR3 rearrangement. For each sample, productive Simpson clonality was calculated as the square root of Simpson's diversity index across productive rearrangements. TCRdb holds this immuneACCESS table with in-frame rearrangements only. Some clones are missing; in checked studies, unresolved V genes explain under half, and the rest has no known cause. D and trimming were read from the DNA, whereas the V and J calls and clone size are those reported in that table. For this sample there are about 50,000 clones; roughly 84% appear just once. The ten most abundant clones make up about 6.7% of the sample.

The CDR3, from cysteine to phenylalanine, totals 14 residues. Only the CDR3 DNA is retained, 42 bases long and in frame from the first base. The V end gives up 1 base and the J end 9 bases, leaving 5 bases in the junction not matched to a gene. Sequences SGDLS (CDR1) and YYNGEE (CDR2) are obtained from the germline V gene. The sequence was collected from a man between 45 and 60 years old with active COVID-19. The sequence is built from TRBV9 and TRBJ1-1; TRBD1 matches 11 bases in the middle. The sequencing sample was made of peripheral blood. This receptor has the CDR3 CASSVLGQGDQAFF. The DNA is TGTGCCAGCAGCGTATTGGGACAGGGGGATCAAGCTTTCTTT.